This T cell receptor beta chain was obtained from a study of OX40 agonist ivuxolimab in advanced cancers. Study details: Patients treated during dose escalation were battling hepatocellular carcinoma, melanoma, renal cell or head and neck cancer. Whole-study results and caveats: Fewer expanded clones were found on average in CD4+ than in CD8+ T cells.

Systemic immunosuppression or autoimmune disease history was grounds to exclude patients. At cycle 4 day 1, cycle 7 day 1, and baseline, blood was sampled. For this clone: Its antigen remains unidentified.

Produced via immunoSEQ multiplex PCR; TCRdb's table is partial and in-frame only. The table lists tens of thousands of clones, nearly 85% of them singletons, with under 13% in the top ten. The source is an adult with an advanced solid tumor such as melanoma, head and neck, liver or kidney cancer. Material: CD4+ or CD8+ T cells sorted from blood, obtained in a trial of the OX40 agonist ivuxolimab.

CDR3 region: CASRSGTGSALEYF. For the CDR3, the DNA is TGTGCCAGTAGGTCCGGGACAGGGTCGGCTCTGGAGTACTTC. This chain uses TRBV19 with TRBJ2-7, with TRBD1 matching over 9 bases. The germline CDR1 and CDR2 sequences are LNHDA and SQIVND (reference sequence). The CDR3 consists of 14 residues. With 6 bases clipped from V and 11 bases from J, the junction kept 14 bases outside the gene matches.